Sequencing of this TCR beta chain was carried out in a study of tumor-infiltrating lymphocytes in primary liver carcinoma. Points from the study as a whole: Only about 8-24% of top clones spanned all five tumor regions.

V was shortened by 1 base and J by 10 bases, with 10 bases between the two germline ends. The CDR3 totals 13 residues. In germline, CDR1 is SNHLY, CDR2 FYNNEI. In this sample, this clonotype turned up many times. Antigen unknown. Taking 20-30 mg of unsorted bulk tissue, the authors co-extracted RNA and DNA. Five separate regions of each tumor underwent sampling. A constant-region primer primed TCR beta cDNA synthesis from roughly 500 ng of total RNA. Libraries of TCR beta came from three nested multiplex PCR rounds with slightly modified ARM-PCR. For 10 cycles apiece, the opening two PCR rounds ran with TRBV1-TRBV30 forward primers and a C-beta reverse primer. TCRdb reprocessed the multiplex PCR reads via MiXCR and lists one record per CDR3 protein. The sample shows approximately 79,000 distinct CDR3 sequences, about 70% of them seen only once.

This sequence joins TRBV2 and TRBJ1-4; D call uncertain. This receptor was taken from a man aged 35 to 55 with primary liver carcinoma and hepatitis B virus infection. Sample: liver tumor tissue from sampling region 4. Sample subset: tumor region T4, right-lateral pole. CDR3 DNA sequence: TGTGCCAGCAGTGAAGGGTCAGTTGGAAAACTGTTTTTT. It is translated as CASSEGSVGKLFF.